Following are 25 T cell receptor beta chains from one sample sequenced in a study of PD-L1 blockade in urothelial cancer. Described time point: pretreatment peripheral blood. The table came from immunoSEQ multiplex PCR; TCRdb's copy has only in-frame clones and leaves some out. Among some 89,000 clones listed, more than 75% were seen once. Sequencing used PBMCs, obtained around atezolizumab (anti-PD-L1) treatment. The receptor set was obtained from a man between 60 and 70 years old with urothelial cancer.

The V gene is TRBV20-1, the J gene TRBJ2-5, with D uncertain. Per the germline V gene, CDR1 is DFQATT and CDR2 is SNEGSKA (reference sequence). The CDR3 spans 10 residues. The V end lost 3 bases, the J end lost 7 bases, and 6 bases lay between the germline ends. CDR3 coding DNA: TGCAGTGCTAGTACTGGGACCCAGTACTTC. Translation gives CSASTGTQYF.

The chain couples TRBV7-6 to TRBJ2-3; 11 nucleotides line up with TRBD2. The CDR3 covers 16 residues. Germline V gene sequence: CDR1 SGHVS, CDR2 FNYEAQ. Trimming cost V 5 bases and J 4 bases; bases outside gene matches: 8. The CDR3 spells CASSPIAGGPADTQYF. CDR3 DNA sequence: TGTGCCAGCAGCCCGATAGCGGGAGGGCCCGCAGATACGCAGTATTTT.

Only one count was recorded for this clone. As DNA, the CDR3 is TGTGCCAGCAGCTTGGATTCAGGGTCATCCACAGATACGCAGTATTTT. This gives the protein CASSLDSGSSTDTQYF. The chain is built from TRBV5-4 and TRBJ2-3; a possible D gene is TRBD1 (5 bases). Germline V gene sequence: CDR1 SGHNT, CDR2 YYREEE (reference sequence). CDR3 length: 16 residues. Trimming cost V 0 bases and J 2 bases, with 13 bases left between them.

In its sample, this clone was seen once. The chain joins TRBV9 to TRBJ2-5; 8 nucleotides align to TRBD1. V gave up 0 bases and J gave up 5 bases; unmatched junction bases: 9. The CDR3 is 16 residues long. Germline V lookup: CDR1 SGDLS, CDR2 YYNGEE. Here the CDR3 DNA reads TGTGCCAGCAGCGTAGGGACAGGGACAGAGTTGGAGACCCAGTACTTC. Amino acid sequence: CASSVGTGTELETQYF. Full variable domain (rest looked up from reference TRBV9 and TRBJ2-5): DSGVTQTPKHLITATGQRVTLRCSPRSGDLSVYWYQQSLDQGLQFLIQYYNGEERAKGNILERFSAQQFPDLHSELNLSSLELGDSALYFCASSVGTGTELETQYFGPGTRLLVL.

This sequence joins TRBV7-2 and TRBJ2-5; D not certain. CDR3 length equals 13 residues. V lost 2 bases, J lost 1 base, and 5 bases lay in between. Germline values: CDR1 SGHTA, CDR2 FQGNSA. The DNA for the CDR3 is TGTGCCAGCAGCTTATACAGCCAAGAGACCCAGTACTTC. Protein product: CASSLYSQETQYF.

This clone was recorded once. The chain joins TRBV5-6 to TRBJ2-7; unclear D gene. Germline loops: CDR1 SGHDT, CDR2 YYEEEE. The length of the CDR3 is 14 residues. With 0 bases removed from V and 5 bases from J, the gap between germline ends came to 12 bases. The CDR3 spells CASSLVPLVNEQYF. DNA for the CDR3: TGTGCCAGCAGCTTGGTGCCCCTAGTGAACGAGCAGTACTTC.

The V call is TRBV5-6, the J call TRBJ1-2, with D uncertain. The germline V and J ends were trimmed by 3 bases and 8 bases, with 11 bases remaining between them. Germline CDR1 SGHDT, CDR2 YYEEEE. CDR3 length: 12 amino acids. CDR3 residues: CASSYGLPGYTF. The CDR3 DNA follows: TGTGCCAGCAGCTATGGACTTCCAGGCTACACCTTC.

The rearrangement uses TRBV18 and TRBJ2-2, with 7 bases lining up with TRBD2. Trimming cost V 3 bases and J 4 bases; bases outside gene matches: 5. From germline, CDR1 is KGHSH and CDR2 LQKENI. This CDR3 contains 15 residues. CDR3 DNA sequence: TGTGCCAGCTCACCTGGGGAGGGCCTCACCGGGGAGCTGTTTTTT. It codes for CASSPGEGLTGELFF.

The chain couples TRBV5-1 to TRBJ1-6, with 11 bases lining up with TRBD1. The V gene end was trimmed by 4 bases and the J gene end by 9 bases; junction bases not matched to a gene: 3. This CDR3 region has 14 residues. Germline CDR1 reads SGHRS; CDR2 reads YFSETQ. The CDR3 nucleotides read TGCGCCAGCAGCCAGGGACAGGGGGGTTCACCCCTCCACTTT. It translates to CASSQGQGGSPLHF. Complete variable domain (other parts from reference TRBV5-1 and TRBJ1-6): KAGVTQTPRYLIKTRGQQVTLSCSPISGHRSVSWYQQTPGQGLQFLFEYFSETQRNKGNFPGRFSGRQFSNSRSEMNVSTLELGDSALYLCASSQGQGGSPLHFGNGTRLTVT.

The chain couples TRBV19 to TRBJ2-2; 7 bases are a match to TRBD1. The CDR3 sequence is 19 residues long. With 0 bases clipped from V and 0 bases from J, the junction kept 10 bases outside the gene matches. Germline CDR1 is LNHDA and CDR2 is SQIVND (reference sequence). For the CDR3, the DNA is TGTGCCAGTAGTATAGATCAGTTCGGGACAGCCTCGAACACCGGGGAGCTGTTTTTT. Translation gives CASSIDQFGTASNTGELFF.

The V and J genes are TRBV6-5 and TRBJ1-1; D is undetermined. CDR3 size: 14 residues. Germline CDR1 MNHEY, CDR2 SVGAGI. Trimming removed 7 bases from V and 0 bases from J, with 12 bases in between. CDR3 loop: CASKRSGLNTEAFF. For the CDR3, the DNA is TGTGCCAGCAAGCGGTCCGGGCTGAACACTGAAGCTTTCTTT.

This clone was seen more than once but under ten times. The chain recombines TRBV10-2 with TRBJ2-1, with 13 bases that match TRBD2. Unmatched junction bases numbered 17, after V lost 7 bases and J lost 8 bases. The CDR3 consists of 18 residues. CDR1 WSHSY and CDR2 SAAADI come from the germline V gene. CDR3 DNA sequence: TGCGCCAGCACCGATCCGACCGGACTAGCGGGAGCCAGGTATGAGCAGTTCTTC. Residues: CASTDPTGLAGARYEQFF.

The chain is built from TRBV5-1 and TRBJ2-7, with a weak D call TRBD1 (5 bases). The length of the CDR3 is 16 residues. Germline V lookup: CDR1 SGHRS, CDR2 YFSETQ. V shed 7 bases and J shed 6 bases, with 26 bases lying between them. For the CDR3, the DNA is TGCGCCAGCCGATCTGAACAGGTCTCCTGGGGTAGCGAGCAGTACTTC. It yields the protein CASRSEQVSWGSEQYF.

The chain couples TRBV29-1 to TRBJ2-7; D gene uncertain. The CDR3 is 11 residues long. In germline, CDR1 is SQVTM, CDR2 ANQGSEA. V was shortened by 3 bases and J by 3 bases, with 6 bases between the two germline ends. The CDR3 coding sequence is TGCAGCGTTGACACTTACTACGAGCAGTACTTC. It translates to CSVDTYYEQYF.

The chain is built from TRBV7-2 and TRBJ2-5, with D maybe TRBD1 (6 bases). The CDR3 spans 15 residues. The germline V gene encodes CDR1 SGHTA and CDR2 FQGNSA. With 2 bases removed from V and 0 bases from J, the gap between germline ends came to 10 bases. CDR3 sequence: CASSLSTGNQETQYF. Here the CDR3 DNA reads TGTGCCAGCAGCTTATCGACAGGCAACCAAGAGACCCAGTACTTC. The full variable domain, rest sourced from reference TRBV7-2 and TRBJ2-5, is GAGVSQSPSNKVTEKGKDVELRCDPISGHTALYWYRQSLGQGLEFLIYFQGNSAPDKSGLPSDRFSAERTGGSVSTLTIQRTQQEDSAVYLCASSLSTGNQETQYFGPGTRLLVL.

This chain's CDR3 is CASSYSGTASGNTIYF. The DNA for the CDR3 is TGTGCCAGCAGTTACTCCGGGACAGCCTCTGGAAACACCATATATTTT. The chain recombines TRBV6-5 with TRBJ1-3; TRBD1 matches 7 bases. Germline V gene lookup returns CDR1 MNHEY and CDR2 SVGAGI. With 0 bases clipped from V and 0 bases from J, the junction kept 2 bases outside the gene matches. This CDR3 region has 16 residues.

This clone has only a few counts. This chain connects TRBV11-3 to TRBJ1-6, with unresolved D. Trimming took off 2 bases at V and 9 bases at J, with 17 bases between the two ends. Germline V gene lookup returns CDR1 SGHNT and CDR2 YENEEA. This CDR3 is 16 amino acids long. The CDR3 reads CASSLPSDGRTSPLHF. The CDR3 bases are TGTGCCAGCAGCTTACCCTCAGACGGGAGAACTTCACCCCTCCACTTT.

This chain links TRBV2 with TRBJ2-7; tentative D call: TRBD1 (5 bases). V was pared by 4 bases and J by 3 bases, with 13 bases between. The CDR3 totals 14 residues. Germline lookup yields CDR1 SNHLY and CDR2 FYNNEI. This chain's CDR3 is CASSALTEIYEQYF. The CDR3 region has the DNA TGTGCCAGCAGTGCGCTGACAGAGATCTACGAGCAGTACTTC.

This chain connects TRBV19 to TRBJ1-1; perhaps TRBD1 as D (5 bases). Germline lookup yields CDR1 LNHDA and CDR2 SQIVND (reference sequence). The CDR3 runs to 13 residues. The V end lost 10 bases, the J end lost 5 bases, and 17 bases lay between the germline ends. CDR3 in amino acids: CAILDRGRTEAFF. The CDR3 region has the DNA TGTGCCATACTAGACCGGGGGAGAACTGAAGCTTTCTTT.

The V call is TRBV2, the J call TRBJ1-1, with TRBD1 matching 7 bases. Looked up from germline, CDR1 is SNHLY and CDR2 is FYNNEI. V was pared by 6 bases and J by 5 bases, with 12 bases of the junction left unmatched. The CDR3 length is 15 residues. CDR3 protein: CASSRDRAPRTEAFF. The CDR3 coding sequence is TGTGCCAGCAGCAGAGACAGGGCCCCTAGGACTGAAGCTTTCTTT.

The V gene is TRBV2, the J gene TRBJ2-7, with a tentative D call TRBD2 (5 bases). Looked up from germline, CDR1 is SNHLY and CDR2 is FYNNEI. This CDR3 has 15 amino acids. Trimming took off 4 bases at V and 2 bases at J, with 15 bases between the two ends. The CDR3 DNA is TGTGCCAGCAGTGCCGGACCGGCCGGGACCTACGAGCAGTACTTC. Protein product: CASSAGPAGTYEQYF.

The J gene is TRBJ1-4, the V gene TRBV18; D possibly corresponds to TRBD1 (5 bases). This CDR3 region has 14 residues. Germline CDR1 KGHSH, CDR2 LQKENI. V was clipped by 3 bases and J by 5 bases, with 10 bases between them. The CDR3 DNA sequence: TGTGCCAGCTCACCGCGACAGACGAATGAAAAACTGTTTTTT. It is translated as CASSPRQTNEKLFF.

V is TRBV19 and J is TRBJ1-1; unclear D gene. The CDR3 is made up of 14 amino acids. Trimming left V 1 base short and J 5 bases short, with 11 bases between. Germline V gives CDR1 LNHDA, CDR2 SQIVND (reference sequence). CDR3 nucleotides: TGTGCCAGTAGTATAGTCTTAAGGAGAACTGAAGCTTTCTTT. This encodes CASSIVLRRTEAFF.

The rearrangement joins TRBV27 to TRBJ1-2; D is unresolved. The CDR3 spans 15 residues. Germline lookup yields CDR1 MNHEY and CDR2 SMNVEV (reference sequence). V lost 8 bases, J lost 4 bases, and 20 bases lay in between. CDR3 bases: TGTGCCAGCGCGTTTTCCGTCGGCGCAGGCTATGGCTACACCTTC. It is translated as CASAFSVGAGYGYTF.

This chain joins TRBV10-3 and TRBJ2-1, with 10 positions matching TRBD2. CDR3 length equals 15 residues. Germline trimming cut 11 bases from V and 5 bases from J; bases unmatched to any gene: 12. The germline V gene encodes CDR1 ENHRY and CDR2 SYGVKD. The DNA for the CDR3 is TGTGCCCTAAGTCGGGAACTAGCGGGAAACAATGAGCAGTTCTTC. It encodes CALSRELAGNNEQFF.